This T cell receptor (beta chain) derives from a study of blood T cell repertoires in COVID-19. Across the whole study: Acute and convalescent COVID-19 specimens originated in the United States, Italy and Spain. Sample material is recorded as cDNA or gDNA derived from T cells, B-cell-depleted T cells, or PBMCs.

CDR1 is SEHNR and CDR2 is FQNEAQ in the germline V gene (reference sequence). The CDR3 covers 15 residues. Deletions cut 0 bases from V and 5 bases from J, with 12 bases between. Original analysis: Estimated nucleated cell counts came from reference gene primer amplification. The repertoire was sequenced with immunoSEQ multiplex PCR; TCRdb's copy has only in-frame clones and lacks some. V and J calls and clone size follow that table, whereas D and trimming were derived from the DNA. The data hold some 110,000 clones, with about four fifths observed a single time. The chain carries TRBV7-9 and TRBJ2-3, with unresolved D. The clonotype originates from a man in his 60s with acute or convalescent COVID-19. What was sequenced was peripheral blood. CDR3 bases: TGTGCCAGCAGCTTAGCGGGCCCCGAGCAAGATACGCAGTATTTT. This gives the protein CASSLAGPEQDTQYF.